The 18 T cell receptor beta chains below come from one sample, sequenced in a study of blood T cells in healthy people across ages. Through a sample-barcoded 5' primer and a J-beta primer mix, a second PCR was run for about 6 to 12 cycles. Using its own MiXCR run on the 5' RACE reads, TCRdb lists one record per CDR3 protein. The sample yields more than 1 million distinct CDR3 sequences, roughly 45% seen once. The sequenced sample was blood. The receptors were sampled from a woman aged 60-70 years in good health.

This clonotype has a handful of counts. The chain is built from TRBV20-1 and TRBJ1-6; unclear D gene. CDR1 is DFQATT and CDR2 is SNEGSKA in the germline V gene (reference sequence). CDR3 size: 13 residues. The V end was cut by 0 bases, the J end by 4 bases, with 4 bases between. CDR3 in DNA: TGCAGTGCTAGAGATGATTATAATTCACCCCTCCACTTT. Its translation: CSARDDYNSPLHF.

This clonotype was seen more than once but under ten times. The genes are TRBV5-1 and TRBJ2-1, with TRBD2 as a possible D gene (5 bases). The V end was cut by 0 bases, the J end by 3 bases, with 10 bases between. The CDR3 spans 15 residues. CDR1 is SGHRS and CDR2 is YFSETQ in the germline V gene. CDR3 amino acids: CASSLAGLNYNEQFF. The CDR3 DNA sequence: TGCGCCAGCAGCTTGGCGGGATTAAACTACAATGAGCAGTTCTTC.

In nucleotides, the CDR3 is TGTGCCAGCAGCCTCCCCGGGACAATCTACAATGAGCAGTTCTTC. Its protein product is CASSLPGTIYNEQFF. V gene TRBV12-3 or TRBV12-4 combines with J gene TRBJ2-1, with a possible D match to TRBD1 (6 bases). The CDR3 consists of 15 residues. V lost 6 bases to trimming and J lost 3 bases, with 15 bases between them.

V is TRBV13 and J is TRBJ2-1; 14 bases match TRBD2. This CDR3 comprises 13 residues. The ends lost 6 bases at V and 8 bases at J; junction bases unmatched: 0. Per germline, CDR1 PRHDT and CDR2 FYEKMQ (reference sequence). The CDR3 region is CASRTSGRDEQFF. The CDR3 bases are TGTGCCAGCAGGACTAGCGGGAGGGATGAGCAGTTCTTC.

The CDR3 DNA reads TGCAGCGCTTCCCGCTACAATGAGCAGTACTTC. Translated, it gives CSASRYNEQYF. The chain links TRBV29-1 to TRBJ2-1; D not certain. The J call is in doubt because the DNA end fits TRBJ2-7 better. The CDR3 is 11 residues long. Germline lookup yields CDR1 SQVTM and CDR2 ANQGSEA.

J is TRBJ2-5 and V is TRBV5-6; 8 positions agree with TRBD2. There are 16 residues in the CDR3. CDR1 and CDR2 from the germline V gene are SGHDT and YYEEEE. The J segment lost 5 bases and the V segment lost 0 bases, leaving 9 bases of the junction unmatched. The CDR3 nucleotides are TGTGCCAGCAGCTTGGTTCCAGCGGGAGTTGGGGAGACCCAGTACTTC. Protein sequence: CASSLVPAGVGETQYF.

The genes are TRBV24-1 and TRBJ2-3; D may match TRBD1 or TRBD2 (6 bases each). The CDR3 sequence is 17 residues long. Germline V gene lookup returns CDR1 KGHDR and CDR2 SFDVKD. Deletions cut 3 bases from V and 1 base from J, with 16 bases between. The CDR3 loop reads CATSDRGRGDGTDTQYF. CDR3 DNA: TGTGCCACCAGTGATCGGGGTAGGGGGGACGGCACAGATACGCAGTATTTT.

The chain has TRBV5-6 and TRBJ2-3, with TRBD2 as a possible D gene (6 bases). V was trimmed by 2 bases and J by 6 bases, leaving 16 bases between them. Per germline, CDR1 SGHDT and CDR2 YYEEEE. This CDR3 has 15 residues. CDR3 coding DNA: TGTGCCAGCAGCTTTTTCGGGGGAGGAGGGGATACGCAGTATTTT. The encoded protein is CASSFFGGGGDTQYF.

This clonotype was recorded a few times. The chain is built from TRBV4-1 and TRBJ2-4; no reliable D call. The V gene's germline CDR1 is MGHRA and CDR2 YSYEKL. The ends were cut back, 4 bases at V and 9 bases at J, with 13 bases in the middle. There are 13 residues in the CDR3. The CDR3 bases are TGCGCCAGCAGCCCATACCCCGAGGTCATTCAGTACTTC. Translated: CASSPYPEVIQYF.

CDR3 region: CASSWGTASSYNEQFF. The CDR3 DNA reads as TGTGCCAGCAGCTGGGGGACTGCGAGCTCCTACAATGAGCAGTTCTTC. The V gene is TRBV5-6, the J gene TRBJ2-1, with D possibly TRBD2 on 6 matching bases. This CDR3 has 16 residues. Trimming stripped 3 bases from V and 0 bases from J, with 13 bases between. CDR1 and CDR2 (germline): SGHDT, YYEEEE.

This clonotype was picked up a small number of times. The V and J genes are TRBV28 and TRBJ2-5; possibly TRBD1 for D (5 bases). Trimming removed 6 bases at V and 0 bases at J, with 11 bases between. The CDR3 totals 14 residues. Germline-derived CDR1 and CDR2 are MDHEN and SYDVKM. In DNA form, the CDR3 reads TGTGCCAGCAGCAGACAGAGGTACCAAGAGACCCAGTACTTC. The encoded protein is CASSRQRYQETQYF.

This chain links TRBV27 with TRBJ2-1; D may be TRBD2 (6 bases). CDR3 length: 17 residues. CDR1 MNHEY and CDR2 SMNVEV come from the germline V gene (reference sequence). V was clipped by 6 bases and J by 10 bases, with 28 bases between them. The CDR3 protein is CASRPTHGTGILEEQFF. The CDR3, as DNA: TGTGCCAGCAGACCAACTCACGGGACTGGCATTTTAGAAGAGCAGTTCTTC.

A few counts support this clonotype. The chain employs TRBV6-5 and TRBJ2-1; D unclear. Germline CDR1 is MNHEY and CDR2 is SVGAGI. The V and J ends lost 0 bases and 2 bases respectively, with 11 bases between them. CDR3 length: 16 residues. As DNA, the CDR3 is TGTGCCAGCAGTTACTCGGGCGATCTCCCCTACAATGAGCAGTTCTTC. As protein: CASSYSGDLPYNEQFF.

At least ten counts were recorded for this clonotype. The chain carries TRBV7-9 and TRBJ2-7, with 8 bases lining up with TRBD1. Germline V lookup: CDR1 SEHNR, CDR2 FQNEAQ (reference sequence). The V segment lost 1 base and the J segment 0 bases; nucleotides outside the gene matches: 8. This CDR3 region has 17 residues. As DNA, the CDR3 is TGTGCCAGCAGCTTAGACGACTGGACAGGGTTCTCCTACGAGCAGTACTTC. Protein product: CASSLDDWTGFSYEQYF.

The chain combines TRBV7-2 with TRBJ2-1; maybe TRBD2 (6 bases). This CDR3 contains 15 residues. The germline V gene encodes CDR1 SGHTA and CDR2 FQGNSA. Trimming took off 2 bases at V and 7 bases at J, with 15 bases between the two ends. Here the CDR3 reads CASSLNRGTSNEQFF. CDR3 DNA: TGTGCCAGCAGCTTAAATCGCGGGACGTCGAATGAGCAGTTCTTC.

The chain recombines TRBV6-6 with TRBJ2-1; 8 nucleotides line up with TRBD2. Germline lookup yields CDR1 MNHNY and CDR2 SVGAGI (reference sequence). The J segment lost 5 bases and the V segment lost 0 bases, leaving 6 bases of the junction unmatched. CDR3 length equals 16 residues. CDR3 in amino acids: CASSYSSGSPNNEQFF. CDR3 DNA: TGTGCCAGCAGTTACTCCAGCGGGAGCCCCAACAATGAGCAGTTCTTC.

This clonotype was detected a few times. The chain has TRBV3-1 and TRBJ1-2, with 7 bases lining up with TRBD1. This CDR3 is 15 amino acids long. Looked up from germline, CDR1 is LGHDT and CDR2 is YNNKEL (reference sequence). V lost 6 bases, J lost 0 bases, and 7 bases stayed unmatched. This CDR3 is CASRLRDSPNYGYTF. The CDR3 coding sequence is TGTGCCAGCAGACTCCGGGACAGTCCTAACTATGGCTACACCTTC.

The chain has TRBV5-6 and TRBJ2-3; D is unresolved. Germline V lookup: CDR1 SGHDT, CDR2 YYEEEE. The CDR3 covers 16 residues. Trimming took 4 bases from V and 0 from J, leaving 15 bases between them. The CDR3 sequence is CASSLPRGLSTDTQYF. In DNA, the CDR3 is TGTGCCAGCAGCCTGCCTCGCGGATTGAGCACAGATACGCAGTATTTT.